This T cell receptor (beta chain) stems from a study of human T cells and chemical hapten exposure. For the study at large: Small discrepancies in pooled library volume mainly accounted for the varying TCR yields per sample.

Findings and caveats of the study: There was no change with DPC sensitization in TCRs above 1 in 1000 frequency.

Germline CDR1 reads SGHRS; CDR2 reads YFSETQ. This CDR3 region has 17 residues. V trimming: 4 bases; J trimming: 3 bases; junction bases outside the gene matches: 14. The sample holds a few counts of this clonotype. No antigen is known for it. Time point given: healthy volunteer bleed at 6 weeks. Sequencing started from total RNA isolated from unfractionated whole blood. Unique molecular identifiers were attached to individual cDNA molecules within the library. Source study methods: Sample-level TCR yields exhibited a median of approximately 88,000, with a range of roughly 20,000 to 750,000. From the RACE reads, TCRdb called clonotypes with MiXCR, one entry per CDR3 protein. The V and J calls were determined by TCRdb, not by the authors. Among more than 75,000 distinct CDR3 sequences listed, roughly 8.7% were seen once.

The TCR originated in a male donor in good health. Some clones in this sample may be carry-over from other donors' samples. J is TRBJ2-7 and V is TRBV5-1, with TRBD1 identical over 9 bases. The specimen sequenced was whole blood. CDR3: CASSVFRPGQGGYEQYF. The CDR3 DNA reads TGCGCCAGCAGCGTTTTCCGGCCGGGACAGGGAGGCTACGAGCAGTACTTC.